This is a list of T cell receptor beta chains from one sample in a study of blood T cell repertoires in COVID-19. The assay was immunoSEQ multiplex PCR, and TCRdb's table has in-frame clones only and misses some. The sample has 97,000 or so clones, approximately 84% seen once. Sequencing was performed on peripheral blood. Receptors were obtained from a man aged 65 to 85 with acute or convalescent COVID-19. CDR3s include the opening cysteine and the closing phenylalanine or tryptophan. Fields, in order: clone size, V gene, D gene, J gene, CDR3 protein, CDR3 DNA. D genes are given only for firm matches. Clone size, where shown, is once, few, many, or a class for clones that have expanded.

size: -; V: TRBV30; D: -; J: TRBJ1-3; CDR3: CAWSLTIPGNTIYF; DNA: TGTGCCTGGAGCCTAACGATTCCTGGAAACACCATATATTTT
size: -; V: TRBV4-3; D: TRBD1; J: TRBJ2-7; CDR3: CASSQDYGTGIYYEQYF; DNA: TGCGCCAGCAGCCAAGATTACGGGACAGGGATATACTACGAGCAGTACTTC
size: -; V: TRBV5-6; D: -; J: TRBJ1-2; CDR3: CASSPDSNYGYTF; DNA: TGTGCCAGCAGCCCCGACAGTAACTATGGCTACACCTTC
size: -; V: TRBV19; D: -; J: TRBJ1-6; CDR3: CASSTDQNSPLHF; DNA: TGTGCCAGTAGTACAGACCAGAATTCACCCCTCCACTTT
size: many; V: TRBV29-1; D: -; J: TRBJ1-1; CDR3: CSVERGRHGTEAFF; DNA: TGCAGCGTTGAGCGGGGACGGCACGGAACTGAAGCTTTCTTT
size: few; V: TRBV6-5; D: TRBD1; J: TRBJ1-1; CDR3: CASSRQDRVNTEAFF; DNA: TGTGCCAGCAGTCGACAAGACAGGGTTAACACTGAAGCTTTCTTT
size: -; V: TRBV5-1; D: TRBD2; J: TRBJ2-3; CDR3: CASSLVAGGSTDTQYF; DNA: TGCGCCAGCAGCTTGGTTGCGGGGGGGAGCACAGATACGCAGTATTTT
size: -; V: TRBV6-5; D: -; J: TRBJ2-3; CDR3: CASSRGRQSTDTQYF; DNA: TGTGCCAGCAGCCGAGGTCGGCAGTCCACAGATACGCAGTATTTT
size: -; V: TRBV20-1; D: -; J: TRBJ2-2; CDR3: CSASRTSFRIAGELFF; DNA: TGCAGTGCTAGTCGCACTAGCTTCCGTATCGCCGGGGAGCTGTTTTTT
size: -; V: TRBV29-1; D: -; J: TRBJ1-2; CDR3: CSVLTDTNYGYTF; DNA: TGCAGCGTCCTGACAGATACTAACTATGGCTACACCTTC
size: -; V: TRBV6-5; D: -; J: TRBJ1-5; CDR3: CASSYSVAQPQHF; DNA: TGTGCCAGCAGTTACTCGGTAGCTCAGCCCCAGCATTTT
size: -; V: TRBV5-1; D: -; J: TRBJ1-4; CDR3: CASSTQPRGTNEKLFF; DNA: TGCGCCAGCAGCACACAACCCAGGGGAACTAATGAAAAACTGTTTTTT
size: -; V: TRBV3-1/TRBV3-2; D: -; J: TRBJ1-6; CDR3: CASSQEAGRVNSPLHF; DNA: TGTGCCAGCAGCCAAGAGGCAGGGAGGGTTAATTCACCCCTCCACTTT
size: -; V: TRBV4-2; D: TRBD2; J: TRBJ2-2; CDR3: CASSQGTSSNTGELFF; DNA: TGTGCCAGCAGCCAAGGGACTAGCTCGAACACCGGGGAGCTGTTTTTT
size: once; V: TRBV30; D: -; J: TRBJ1-6; CDR3: CAWSSLTSSYNSPLHF; DNA: TGTGCCTGGAGTTCCCTTACCAGCTCCTATAATTCACCCCTCCACTTT
size: -; V: TRBV6-2/TRBV6-3; D: TRBD1; J: TRBJ2-2; CDR3: CASSYDRGTRGYTGELFF; DNA: TGTGCCAGCAGTTATGACAGGGGGACGAGGGGTTACACCGGGGAGCTGTTTTTT
size: -; V: TRBV30; D: TRBD1; J: TRBJ1-5; CDR3: CAWSRDRGSNQPQHF; DNA: TGTGCCTGGAGCCGGGACAGGGGATCCAATCAGCCCCAGCATTTT
size: -; V: TRBV4-1; D: TRBD1; J: TRBJ2-1; CDR3: CASSQAQGSYNEQFF; DNA: TGCGCCAGCAGCCAAGCACAGGGGTCCTACAATGAGCAGTTCTTC
size: -; V: TRBV5-8; D: -; J: TRBJ2-2; CDR3: CASSARARGTGELFF; DNA: TGTGCCAGCAGCGCGAGGGCCCGGGGCACCGGGGAGCTGTTTTTT
size: -; V: TRBV27; D: -; J: TRBJ1-1; CDR3: CASSLRQGQMNTEAFF; DNA: TGTGCCAGCAGTTTGCGGCAGGGGCAAATGAACACTGAAGCTTTCTTT
size: once; V: TRBV29-1; D: TRBD1; J: TRBJ2-2; CDR3: CSVGQGSPGELFF; DNA: TGCAGCGTTGGACAGGGTTCACCCGGGGAGCTGTTTTTT
size: -; V: TRBV7-8; D: TRBD1; J: TRBJ1-1; CDR3: CASRRSETGHTEAFF; DNA: TGTGCCAGCAGGCGAAGCGAGACAGGGCACACTGAAGCTTTCTTT
size: -; V: TRBV27; D: -; J: TRBJ2-7; CDR3: CASSTLPGGSYEQYF; DNA: TGTGCCAGCAGTACGCTCCCCGGAGGGTCCTACGAGCAGTACTTC
size: -; V: TRBV6-5; D: TRBD1; J: TRBJ1-5; CDR3: CASSTGGNQPQHF; DNA: TGTGCCAGCAGCACAGGGGGCAATCAGCCCCAGCATTTT
size: -; V: TRBV11-3; D: -; J: TRBJ1-1; CDR3: CASSLGAGIRAFF; DNA: TGTGCCAGCAGCTTAGGGGCAGGCATACGCGCTTTCTTT
size: -; V: TRBV6-6; D: TRBD1; J: TRBJ1-4; CDR3: CASSPGTGMRFATNEKLFF; DNA: TGTGCCAGCAGTCCCGGGACAGGGATGCGATTTGCAACTAATGAAAAACTGTTTTTT
size: -; V: TRBV30; D: -; J: TRBJ2-7; CDR3: CAWSRGGYEQYF; DNA: TGTGCCTGGAGTAGGGGGGGTTACGAGCAGTACTTC
size: -; V: TRBV5-1; D: TRBD2; J: TRBJ2-1; CDR3: CASSPAGTSGINEQFF; DNA: TGCGCCAGCAGCCCCGCCGGGACTAGCGGGATTAATGAGCAGTTCTTC
size: -; V: TRBV9; D: TRBD1; J: TRBJ1-2; CDR3: CASSVGTGSNYGYTF; DNA: TGTGCCAGCAGCGTCGGGACAGGTTCTAACTATGGCTACACCTTC
size: once; V: TRBV6-4; D: TRBD2; J: TRBJ2-2; CDR3: CASSALAGNTGELFF; DNA: TGTGCCAGCAGTGCCCTAGCGGGGAACACCGGGGAGCTGTTTTTT
size: -; V: TRBV18; D: -; J: TRBJ1-5; CDR3: CASSIRRGEFQPQHF; DNA: TGTGCCAGCTCAATTAGACGGGGGGAATTCCAGCCCCAGCATTTT
size: -; V: TRBV14; D: -; J: TRBJ2-4; CDR3: CASSQEVGRGVKNIQYF; DNA: TGTGCCAGCAGCCAAGAAGTGGGCAGGGGAGTCAAAAACATTCAGTACTTC
size: -; V: TRBV7-9; D: -; J: TRBJ1-5; CDR3: CASSQGYQPQHF; DNA: TGTGCCAGCTCCCAGGGATATCAGCCCCAGCATTTT
size: -; V: TRBV6-4; D: -; J: TRBJ2-2; CDR3: CASSDERTTNTGELFF; DNA: TGTGCCAGCAGTGACGAGAGGACAACGAACACCGGGGAGCTGTTTTTT
size: -; V: TRBV3-1/TRBV3-2; D: TRBD1; J: TRBJ1-1; CDR3: CASSPRPQGATEAFF; DNA: TGTGCCAGCAGTCCCCGCCCACAGGGGGCCACTGAAGCTTTCTTT
size: once; V: TRBV3-1/TRBV3-2; D: -; J: TRBJ1-2; CDR3: CASSPTNRVIYYGYTF; DNA: TGTGCCAGCAGCCCTACGAACAGGGTAATATACTATGGCTACACCTTC
size: -; V: TRBV10-2; D: -; J: TRBJ1-2; CDR3: CASSATGRNGYTF; DNA: TGCGCCAGCAGTGCCACAGGGCGGAATGGCTACACCTTC
size: -; V: TRBV5-4; D: -; J: TRBJ1-1; CDR3: CASSARSGFYTEAFF; DNA: TGTGCCAGCAGCGCGCGATCAGGTTTTTACACTGAAGCTTTCTTT
size: few; V: TRBV6-6; D: TRBD1; J: TRBJ2-6; CDR3: CASSLYTQGADGANVLTF; DNA: TGTGCCAGCAGTCTCTATACACAGGGGGCGGATGGGGCCAACGTCCTGACTTTC
size: -; V: TRBV24-1; D: -; J: TRBJ1-2; CDR3: CATSDFPTSANYGYTF; DNA: TGTGCCACCAGTGATTTCCCGACCAGCGCAAACTATGGCTACACCTTC
size: -; V: TRBV24-1; D: TRBD2; J: TRBJ2-2; CDR3: CATSDFGGAWGPGELFF; DNA: TGTGCCACCAGTGATTTCGGGGGGGCGTGGGGCCCCGGGGAGCTGTTTTTT
size: -; V: TRBV19; D: -; J: TRBJ1-5; CDR3: CASSNLGGGNQPQHF; DNA: TGTGCCAGTAGTAACTTAGGCGGGGGCAATCAGCCCCAGCATTTT
size: -; V: TRBV2; D: TRBD1; J: TRBJ2-7; CDR3: CANRDRGELALTYEQYF; DNA: TGTGCCAACCGGGACAGGGGCGAACTAGCGTTAACCTACGAGCAGTACTTC
size: -; V: TRBV7-2; D: -; J: TRBJ1-2; CDR3: CASSWEYYGYTF; DNA: TGTGCCAGCAGCTGGGAGTACTATGGCTACACCTTC
size: -; V: TRBV19; D: TRBD2; J: TRBJ2-2; CDR3: CASSNPGTSGGGSGELFF; DNA: TGTGCCAGTAGTAATCCCGGGACTAGCGGGGGAGGCTCCGGGGAGCTGTTTTTT
size: once; V: TRBV27; D: TRBD1; J: TRBJ1-5; CDR3: CASSPRQGGNNQPQHF; DNA: TGTGCCAGCAGTCCCCGACAGGGGGGAAACAATCAGCCCCAGCATTTT
size: -; V: TRBV7-8; D: -; J: TRBJ1-5; CDR3: CASSLASSNQPQHF; DNA: TGTGCCAGCAGCTTAGCGAGCAGCAATCAGCCCCAGCATTTT
size: once; V: TRBV7-9; D: -; J: TRBJ1-6; CDR3: CASSLDGVNSPLHF; DNA: TGTGCCAGCAGCCTGGACGGGGTAAATTCACCCCTCCACTTT
size: -; V: TRBV2; D: TRBD2; J: TRBJ2-1; CDR3: CASTKAGGRNEQFF; DNA: TGTGCCAGCACCAAGGCGGGGGGTCGTAATGAGCAGTTCTTC
size: -; V: TRBV10-3; D: TRBD1; J: TRBJ2-7; CDR3: CAISDSGQGYYEQYF; DNA: TGTGCCATCAGTGATAGTGGACAGGGTTATTACGAGCAGTACTTC